Listed below are T cell receptor beta chains from one sample, sequenced in a study of spatial heterogeneity in lung cancer. MiXCR, applied by TCRdb to the 5' RACE reads, yields one record per CDR3 protein. The repertoire holds around 89,000 distinct CDR3 sequences, with about an eighth as singletons. Specimen: PBMCs, collected at surgery. The receptors were sampled from a male donor with early-stage non-small cell lung cancer. Each CDR3 is given with its conserved first and last residue. Rows give clone size only sometimes, using once, few, many, or a class for an expanded clone.

V gene: TRBV11-2
clone size: many
CDR3 protein: CASSLTGVSNQPQHF

V gene: TRBV28
clone size: many
CDR3 protein: CASSTDKKANYEQYF

V gene: TRBV5-1
clone size: few
CDR3 protein: CASSLGQVGEKLFF

V gene: TRBV29-1
clone size: few
CDR3 protein: CSVEDPNRVNTEAFF

V gene: TRBV29-1
clone size: -
CDR3 protein: CSVDQRGTGTDTQYF

V gene: TRBV20-1
clone size: few
CDR3 protein: CSAAPGSGRLNTQYF

V gene: TRBV29-1
clone size: -
CDR3 protein: CSVSAGQETQYF

V gene: TRBV5-1
clone size: -
CDR3 protein: CASSLRLFSTDTQYF

V gene: TRBV12-3/TRBV12-4
clone size: -
CDR3 protein: CASTGPLSATNEKLFF

V gene: TRBV30
clone size: few
CDR3 protein: CAWRPDTASYEQYF

V gene: TRBV7-2
clone size: -
CDR3 protein: CASSLGLMGLAGSNTQYF

V gene: TRBV5-6
clone size: few
CDR3 protein: CASSLMGTRKKLFF

V gene: TRBV20-1
clone size: few
CDR3 protein: CSAPMDQANYGYTF

V gene: TRBV4-1
clone size: -
CDR3 protein: CASSKMGLALNEQFF

V gene: TRBV20-1
clone size: few
CDR3 protein: CSARGLAGTTTDTQYF

V gene: TRBV29-1
clone size: -
CDR3 protein: CSVGPTGASSGELFF

V gene: TRBV3-1
clone size: -
CDR3 protein: CASSYNVAGNTIYF

V gene: TRBV7-2
clone size: many
CDR3 protein: CASSLAGGPRAYEQYF

V gene: TRBV20-1
clone size: few
CDR3 protein: CSANRATSSDTQYF

V gene: TRBV19
clone size: few
CDR3 protein: CASSPWRASSNQPQHF

V gene: TRBV12-3/TRBV12-4
clone size: -
CDR3 protein: CASSSGQLSYEQYF

V gene: TRBV5-1
clone size: many
CDR3 protein: CASSLDGASSGANVLTF

V gene: TRBV5-1
clone size: -
CDR3 protein: CASSQQQETQYF

V gene: TRBV7-9
clone size: few
CDR3 protein: CASSLGHSYGYTF

V gene: TRBV3-1
clone size: many
CDR3 protein: CASSQDGGLIF

V gene: TRBV11-1
clone size: -
CDR3 protein: CASSVNRDRTIYEQYF

V gene: TRBV3-1
clone size: few
CDR3 protein: CASSLNTEAFF

V gene: TRBV5-1
clone size: few
CDR3 protein: CASSPGLVQETQYF